A selection of T cell receptor beta chains follows, all from one sample in a study of chemoradiotherapy in HPV16-positive cancers. Assay used: immunoSEQ multiplex PCR; TCRdb lists only in-frame clones, some missing. The repertoire holds 11,000 or so clones, with 76% as singletons. This sample was obtained from a patient who underwent chemoradiotherapy. The receptors stem from a human donor with HPV-associated anogenital cancer. The CDR3 runs from the conserved cysteine through the conserved F or W. The D gene is left open where the match is weak. Some rows have no size entry. The others give once, few or many, or a class for an expanded clone.

d_gene	abundance	j_gene	v_gene	CDR3aa	CDR3nt
TRBD2	once	TRBJ2-1	TRBV2	CASSELAGAYNEQFF	TGTGCCAGCAGTGAATTAGCGGGGGCATACAATGAGCAGTTCTTC
.	once	TRBJ2-7	TRBV7-9	CASSLQGSGSYEQYF	TGTGCCAGCAGCTTACAGGGTAGTGGCTCCTACGAGCAGTACTTC
.	.	TRBJ1-5	TRBV7-6	CASSPTGGAQHF	TGTGCCAGCAGCCCAACAGGTGGGGCCCAGCATTTT
TRBD1	few	TRBJ2-1	TRBV5-1	CASSLQGPNYNEQFF	TGCGCCAGCAGCTTACAGGGGCCAAACTACAATGAGCAGTTCTTC
.	medium-sized	TRBJ1-1	TRBV4-3	CASSQDEAMNTEAFF	TGCGCCAGCAGCCAAGATGAGGCGATGAACACTGAAGCTTTCTTT
.	.	TRBJ2-3	TRBV4-1	CASSQTIGAGNTQYF	TGCGCCAGCAGCCAAACGATAGGGGCTGGAAATACGCAGTATTTT
.	few	TRBJ1-6	TRBV14	CASSQGGTPNSPLHF	TGTGCCAGCAGCCAAGGCGGGACCCCCAATTCACCCCTCCACTTT
.	.	TRBJ1-4	TRBV15	CATGREKLFF	TGTGCCACCGGCAGGGAAAAACTGTTTTTT
.	few	TRBJ1-2	TRBV4-3	CASSQGTADFYGYTF	TGCGCCAGCAGCCAAGGGACAGCGGATTTCTATGGCTACACCTTC
TRBD1	few	TRBJ2-5	TRBV7-3	CASSSYRGQTQYF	TGTGCCAGCAGCTCTTACAGGGGGCAGACCCAGTACTTC
.	.	TRBJ2-3	TRBV11-1	CASSIGADTQYF	TGTGCCAGCAGCATAGGGGCAGATACGCAGTATTTT
.	.	TRBJ2-2	TRBV9	CASSVEPGELFF	TGTGCCAGCAGCGTAGAGCCCGGGGAGCTGTTTTTT
.	once	TRBJ1-5	TRBV7-9	CASSLVNQPQHF	TGTGCCAGCAGCTTAGTGAATCAGCCCCAGCATTTT
.	.	TRBJ2-5	TRBV2	CASITTGETQYF	TGTGCCAGCATCACTACCGGGGAGACCCAGTACTTC